This TCR beta chain was recovered during a study of brain T cells in children with intractable seizures. Study results and limitations: Only CDR3 sequence similarity suggested viral specificity, without known HCMV serostatus.

With respect to this clone: Its target is not known.

TCRdb's table, derived via immunoSEQ multiplex PCR, lists solely in-frame clones and lacks some. The sample yields 340,000 or so clones, about 93% seen once. V lost 1 base, J lost 4 bases, and 12 bases stayed unmatched. The CDR3 has 19 residues. CDR1 is SGHAT and CDR2 is FQNNGV in the germline V gene. The time point is: blood from clinic visit 5 months post-surgery; TSC patient then seizure free. The sequences come from peripheral blood, collected 4 to 5 months after surgery. The TCR originated in a boy under two years old with tuberous sclerosis and intractable seizures. The V gene is TRBV11-2, the J gene TRBJ2-1; 11 bases are shared with TRBD2. The chain's CDR3 is CASSLVGSIAGGQYNEQFF. In DNA, the CDR3 is TGTGCCAGCAGCTTAGTTGGGTCCATAGCGGGAGGGCAATACAATGAGCAGTTCTTC.